A selection of T cell receptor beta chains follows, all from one sample in a study of T cell repertoires in cytomegalovirus infection. TCRdb re-analysed the reads in MiXCR, keeping a single row per CDR3 protein. Of approximately 400,000 distinct CDR3 sequences listed, around 32% are singletons. Specimen: PBMCs. These receptors all come from a human donor in good health (CMV status not recorded). Some clones in this sample may be carry-over from other donors' samples. CDR3s include the opening cysteine and the closing phenylalanine or tryptophan. D genes are given only for firm matches. Some rows have no size entry. The others give once, few or many, or a class for an expanded clone.

J	D	size	V	CDR3	DNA
TRBJ1-2	.	.	TRBV6-1	CASSTTGKSNYGYTF	TGTGCCAGCAGTACCACAGGGAAAAGTAACTATGGCTACACCTTC
TRBJ1-1	.	.	TRBV6-2/TRBV6-3	CASSGGVNTEAFF	TGTGCCAGCAGTGGGGGCGTGAACACTGAAGCTTTCTTT
TRBJ2-1	.	.	TRBV20-1	CSATPNGLYNEQFF	TGCAGTGCTACCCCCAATGGGCTCTACAATGAGCAGTTCTTC
TRBJ1-1	.	few	TRBV12-3/TRBV12-4	CASSLALLLLGSEAFF	TGTGCCAGCAGTTTAGCGCTACTTCTGCTGGGTTCTGAAGCTTTCTTT
TRBJ1-2	TRBD1	.	TRBV6-5	CASSPGQGAQYGYTF	TGTGCCAGCAGTCCGGGACAGGGGGCGCAATATGGCTACACCTTC
TRBJ2-1	.	.	TRBV11-3	CASSLYEGTEQFF	TGTGCCAGCAGCTTATACGAGGGAACTGAGCAGTTCTTC
TRBJ2-1	.	.	TRBV6-6	CASSSASEQFF	TGTGCCAGCAGTTCAGCCAGTGAGCAGTTCTTC
TRBJ1-2	.	.	TRBV10-3	CATAGTVYGYTF	TGTGCCACGGCCGGGACGGTCTATGGCTACACCTTC
TRBJ2-1	.	.	TRBV28	CASSLTVDSYNEQFF	TGTGCCAGCAGTTTAACAGTAGACTCGTACAATGAGCAGTTCTTC
TRBJ1-2	.	many	TRBV4-1	CASSQDWDMGLYGYTF	TGCGCCAGCAGCCAAGATTGGGACATGGGACTCTATGGCTACACCTTC
TRBJ2-1	TRBD1	.	TRBV7-6	CASSPRQGASNEQFF	TGTGCCAGCAGCCCCAGACAGGGGGCCTCCAATGAGCAGTTCTTC
TRBJ2-3	.	few	TRBV6-1	CASSENGFWAF	TGTGCCAGCAGTGAGAATGGCTTTTGGGCTTTT
TRBJ2-3	.	few	TRBV4-1	CASRPVGRGTQYF	TGCGCCAGCAGGCCCGTAGGCCGCGGTACGCAGTATTTT
TRBJ2-1	TRBD2	many	TRBV7-2	CASSPGGTSGGPFYNEQFF	TGTGCCAGCAGCCCAGGGGGGACTAGCGGGGGGCCATTCTACAATGAGCAGTTCTTC
TRBJ2-3	.	many	TRBV6-1	CASKSRDTATDTQYF	TGTGCCAGCAAGAGCCGGGACACCGCCACAGATACGCAGTATTTT
TRBJ1-2	.	.	TRBV18	CASSLEVEISYGYTF	TGTGCCAGCTCCCTGGAGGTCGAAATCAGCTATGGCTACACCTTC
TRBJ1-1	.	few	TRBV4-1	CASSQEGVTEAFF	TGCGCCAGCAGCCAAGAAGGAGTCACTGAAGCTTTCTTT
TRBJ2-7	.	.	TRBV11-2	CASSLGHRDEQYF	TGTGCCAGCAGCTTAGGACACCGGGACGAGCAGTACTTC
TRBJ2-5	TRBD1	many	TRBV7-6	CASTQGYQETQYF	TGTGCCAGCACACAGGGGTACCAAGAGACCCAGTACTTC
TRBJ1-2	.	.	TRBV4-1	CASSQAIQGPANYGYTF	TGCGCCAGCAGCCAAGCAATCCAGGGACCAGCTAACTATGGCTACACCTTC
TRBJ2-1	.	many	TRBV4-2	CASSPAARGRGNEQFF	TGTGCCAGCAGCCCCGCGGCTAGAGGCAGAGGCAATGAGCAGTTCTTC
TRBJ2-1	TRBD1	many	TRBV2	CASRDRGNEQFF	TGTGCCAGCAGGGACAGGGGAAATGAGCAGTTCTTC
TRBJ1-6	.	.	TRBV6-1	CASRLSGRLYNSPLHF	TGTGCCAGCAGGCTATCAGGAAGGTTATATAATTCACCCCTCCACTTT
TRBJ1-6	.	many	TRBV28	CASSRTGTTSNSPLHF	TGTGCCAGCAGTCGCACAGGGACTACCTCCAATTCACCCCTCCACTTT
TRBJ1-2	.	.	TRBV10-1	CASSDRGLYGYTF	TGCGCCAGCAGTGATCGGGGCCTCTATGGCTACACCTTC
TRBJ2-1	.	once	TRBV30	CAWSVPPYNEQFF	TGTGCCTGGAGTGTCCCTCCTTACAATGAGCAGTTCTTC
TRBJ1-1	.	.	TRBV18	CASSHRSGNRARNTEAFF	TGTGCCAGCTCACACAGATCCGGTAACAGGGCCAGGAACACTGAAGCTTTCTTT
TRBJ1-6	.	few	TRBV6-1	CASRRGEIINSPLHF	TGTGCCAGCCGACGGGGGGAAATTATTAATTCACCCCTCCACTTT
TRBJ1-5	.	few	TRBV6-2/TRBV6-3	CASSYQDGQPQHF	TGTGCCAGCAGTTACCAGGACGGTCAGCCCCAGCATTTT
TRBJ1-1	.	.	TRBV4-1	CASSQVTGTMNTEAFF	TGCGCCAGCAGCCAAGTGACAGGAACTATGAACACTGAAGCTTTCTTT
TRBJ2-1	.	.	TRBV6-2/TRBV6-3	CASLRTRGSSYNEQFF	TGTGCCAGCCTACGGACCCGGGGGAGCTCCTACAATGAGCAGTTCTTC